This paragraph reports one T cell receptor (beta chain). Its antigen is not known. TCRalpha and TCRbeta libraries used 5'RACE with constant-segment primers and UMIs. TCRdb called the 5' RACE reads again in MiXCR, with one record for every CDR3 protein. The data contain 110,000 or so distinct CDR3 sequences, about a fifth of them singletons. The data belong to a study of T-cell memory formation after mild COVID-19. Study-level information: The study found TCR clusters largely donor specific. Regarding the study as a whole: Pre-infection memory harbored some responding clones, suggesting cross-reactive memory joined.

Germline loops: CDR1 SEHNR, CDR2 FQNEAQ (reference sequence). The CDR3 is 12 residues long. The germline V and J ends were trimmed by 1 base and 6 bases, with 3 bases remaining between them. The sequence derives from a young man who had mild COVID-19 (a few samples of this study predate the infection). Cell type and time point are not known. Sequencing was done on a sample of PBMCs or a T cell subset sorted from them (not recorded which). This sequence joins TRBV7-9 and TRBJ2-2; D is unresolved. CDR3 bases: TGTGCCAGCAGCTTAGAGGCCGGGGAGCTGTTTTTT. Translated: CASSLEAGELFF.